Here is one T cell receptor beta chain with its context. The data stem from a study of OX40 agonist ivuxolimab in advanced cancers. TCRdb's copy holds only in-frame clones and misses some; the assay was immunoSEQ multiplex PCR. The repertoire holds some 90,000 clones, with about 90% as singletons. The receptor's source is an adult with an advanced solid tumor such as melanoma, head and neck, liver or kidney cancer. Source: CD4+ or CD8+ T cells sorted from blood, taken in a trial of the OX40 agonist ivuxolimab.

The chain's CDR3 is CASSGQGIREKLFF. CDR3 sequence (DNA): TGTGCCAGCAGTGGACAGGGAATTCGTGAAAAACTGTTTTTT. The chain employs TRBV2 and TRBJ1-4; 7 bases map to TRBD1. CDR3 length: 14 amino acids. J was trimmed by 7 bases and V by 4 bases; bases with no gene match: 6. In germline, CDR1 is SNHLY, CDR2 FYNNEI.